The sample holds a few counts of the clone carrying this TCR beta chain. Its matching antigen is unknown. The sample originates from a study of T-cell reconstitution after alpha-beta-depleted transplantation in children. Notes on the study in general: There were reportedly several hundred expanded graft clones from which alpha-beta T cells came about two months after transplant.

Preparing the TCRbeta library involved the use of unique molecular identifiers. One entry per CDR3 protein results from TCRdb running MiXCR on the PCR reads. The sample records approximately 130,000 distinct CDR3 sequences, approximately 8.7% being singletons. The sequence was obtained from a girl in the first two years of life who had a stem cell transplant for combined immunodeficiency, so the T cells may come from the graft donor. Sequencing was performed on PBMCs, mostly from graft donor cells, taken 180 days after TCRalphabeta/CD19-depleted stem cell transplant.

CDR3 DNA sequence: TGCAGTGCCCGAGGCGGGACAAACCGAATGAGCTGGGGCGAGCAGTACTTC. It is translated as CSARGGTNRMSWGEQYF. This chain connects TRBV20-1 to TRBJ2-7, with D possibly being TRBD1 or TRBD2 (6 bases each). Germline CDR1 DFQATT, CDR2 SNEGSKA (reference sequence). This CDR3 is built from 17 residues. V shed 6 bases and J shed 6 bases, with 30 bases lying between them.